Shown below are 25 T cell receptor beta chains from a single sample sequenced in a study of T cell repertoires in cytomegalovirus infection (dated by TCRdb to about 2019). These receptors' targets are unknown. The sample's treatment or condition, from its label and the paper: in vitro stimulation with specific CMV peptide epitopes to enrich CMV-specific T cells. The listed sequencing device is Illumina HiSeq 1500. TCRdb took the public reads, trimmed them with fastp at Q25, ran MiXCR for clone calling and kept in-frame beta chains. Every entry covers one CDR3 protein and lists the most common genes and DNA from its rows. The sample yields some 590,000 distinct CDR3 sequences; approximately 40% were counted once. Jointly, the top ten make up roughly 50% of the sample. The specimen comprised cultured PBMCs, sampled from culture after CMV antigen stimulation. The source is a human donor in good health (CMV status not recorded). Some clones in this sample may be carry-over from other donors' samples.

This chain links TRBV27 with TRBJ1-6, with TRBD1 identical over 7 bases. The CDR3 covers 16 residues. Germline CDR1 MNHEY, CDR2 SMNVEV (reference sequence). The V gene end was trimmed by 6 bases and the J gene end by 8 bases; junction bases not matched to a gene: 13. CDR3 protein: CASSLTGVVGYSPLHF. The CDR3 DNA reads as TGTGCCAGCAGCCTCACAGGGGTCGTCGGGTATTCACCCCTCCACTTT.

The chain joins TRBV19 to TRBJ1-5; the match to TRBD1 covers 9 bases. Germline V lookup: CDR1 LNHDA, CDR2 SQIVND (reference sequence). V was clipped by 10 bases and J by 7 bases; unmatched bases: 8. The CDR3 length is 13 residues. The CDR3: CATSGTGSQPQHF. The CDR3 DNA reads TGTGCCACTTCGGGGACAGGGAGCCAGCCCCAGCATTTT.

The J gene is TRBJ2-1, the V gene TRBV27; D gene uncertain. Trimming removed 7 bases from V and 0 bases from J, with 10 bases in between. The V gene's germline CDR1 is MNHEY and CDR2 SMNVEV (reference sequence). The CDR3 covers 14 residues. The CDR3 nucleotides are TGTGCCAGCAACCCGCTGGGCTCCTACAATGAGCAGTTCTTC. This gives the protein CASNPLGSYNEQFF.

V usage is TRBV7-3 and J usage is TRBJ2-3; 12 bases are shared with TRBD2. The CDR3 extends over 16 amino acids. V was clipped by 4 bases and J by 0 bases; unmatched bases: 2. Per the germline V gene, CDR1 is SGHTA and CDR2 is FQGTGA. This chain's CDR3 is CASSWGTSGSTDTQYF. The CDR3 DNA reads TGTGCCAGCAGCTGGGGGACTAGCGGGAGCACAGATACGCAGTATTTT.

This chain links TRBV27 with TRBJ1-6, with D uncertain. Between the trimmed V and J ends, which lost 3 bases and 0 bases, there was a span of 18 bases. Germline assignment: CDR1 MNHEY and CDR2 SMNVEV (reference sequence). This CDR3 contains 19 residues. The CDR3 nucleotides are TGTGCCAGCAGTTTTCTCCCACCCGGACCGAGCTCCTATAATTCACCCCTCCACTTT. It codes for CASSFLPPGPSSYNSPLHF.

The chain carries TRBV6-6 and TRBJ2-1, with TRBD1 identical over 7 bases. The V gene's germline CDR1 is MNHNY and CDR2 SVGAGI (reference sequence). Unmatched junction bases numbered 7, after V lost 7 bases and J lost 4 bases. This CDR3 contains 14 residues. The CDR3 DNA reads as TGTGCCAGCAAGAAATGGGACAGTTACAATGAGCAGTTCTTC. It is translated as CASKKWDSYNEQFF.

CDR3 nucleotide sequence: TGTGCCAGCAGTTCCGATGGGAGCTGGACTCCAGCAACTAATGAAAAACTGTTTTTT. Its protein product is CASSSDGSWTPATNEKLFF. V is TRBV27 and J is TRBJ1-4; no clear D gene. Germline lookup yields CDR1 MNHEY and CDR2 SMNVEV (reference sequence). The CDR3 spans 19 residues. V was cut by 4 bases and J by 0 bases, with 21 bases left in between. The variable domain in full, with the rest retrieved from reference TRBV27 and TRBJ1-4, is EAQVTQNPRYLITVTGKKLTVTCSQNMNHEYMSWYRQDPGLGLRQIYYSMNVEVTDKGDVPEGYKVSRKEKRNFPLILESPSPNQTSLYFCASSSDGSWTPATNEKLFFGSGTQLSVL.

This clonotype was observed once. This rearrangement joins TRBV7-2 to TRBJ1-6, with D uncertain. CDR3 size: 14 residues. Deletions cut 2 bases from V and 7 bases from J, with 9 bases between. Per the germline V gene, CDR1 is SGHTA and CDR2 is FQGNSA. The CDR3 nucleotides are TGTGCCAGCAGCTTACAACGGATCAATTCACCCCTCCACTTT. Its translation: CASSLQRINSPLHF. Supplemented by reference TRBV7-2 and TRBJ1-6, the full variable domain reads GAGVSQSPSNKVTEKGKDVELRCDPISGHTALYWYRQSLGQGLEFLIYFQGNSAPDKSGLPSDRFSAERTGGSVSTLTIQRTQQEDSAVYLCASSLQRINSPLHFGNGTRLTVT.

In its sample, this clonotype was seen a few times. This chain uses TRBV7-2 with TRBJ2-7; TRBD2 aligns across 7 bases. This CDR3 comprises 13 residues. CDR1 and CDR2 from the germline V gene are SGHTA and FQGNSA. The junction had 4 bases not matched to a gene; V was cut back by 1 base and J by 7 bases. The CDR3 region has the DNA TGTGCCAGCAGCTTAGGCGGGAGAAAAGAGCAGTACTTC. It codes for CASSLGGRKEQYF.

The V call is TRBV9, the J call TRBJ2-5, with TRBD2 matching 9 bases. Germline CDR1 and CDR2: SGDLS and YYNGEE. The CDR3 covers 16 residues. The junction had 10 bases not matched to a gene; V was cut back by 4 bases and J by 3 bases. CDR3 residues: CASSPMPLAGEETQYF. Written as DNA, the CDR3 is TGTGCCAGCAGCCCGATGCCGTTAGCGGGAGAAGAGACCCAGTACTTC.

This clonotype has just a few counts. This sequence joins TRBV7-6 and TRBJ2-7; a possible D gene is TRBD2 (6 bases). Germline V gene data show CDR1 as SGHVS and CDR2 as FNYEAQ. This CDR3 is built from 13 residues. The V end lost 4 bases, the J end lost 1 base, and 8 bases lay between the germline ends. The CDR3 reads CASSSGGSYEQYF. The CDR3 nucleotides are TGTGCCAGCAGCTCCGGGGGTTCCTACGAGCAGTACTTC. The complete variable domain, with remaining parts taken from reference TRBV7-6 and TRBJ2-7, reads GAGVSQSPRYKVTKRGQDVALRCDPISGHVSLYWYRQALGQGPEFLTYFNYEAQQDKSGLPNDRFSAERPEGSISTLTIQRTEQRDSAMYRCASSSGGSYEQYFGPGTRLTVT.

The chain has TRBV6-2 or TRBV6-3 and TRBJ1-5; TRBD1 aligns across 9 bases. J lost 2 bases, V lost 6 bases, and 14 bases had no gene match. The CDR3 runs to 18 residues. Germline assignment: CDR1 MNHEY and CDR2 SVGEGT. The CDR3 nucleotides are TGTGCCAGCAGCGAGCGGGACAGGGAGTCGACTCGCAATCAGCCCCAGCATTTT. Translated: CASSERDRESTRNQPQHF.

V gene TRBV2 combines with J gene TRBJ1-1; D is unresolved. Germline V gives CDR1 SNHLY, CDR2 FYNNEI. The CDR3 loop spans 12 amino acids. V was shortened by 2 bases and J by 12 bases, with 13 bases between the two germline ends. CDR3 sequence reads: CASSETSGVPFF. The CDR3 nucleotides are TGTGCCAGCAGTGAAACATCGGGTGTACCTTTCTTT. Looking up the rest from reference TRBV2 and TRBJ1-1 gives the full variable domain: EPEVTQTPSHQVTQMGQEVILRCVPISNHLYFYWYRQILGQKVEFLVSFYNNEISEKSEIFDDQFSVERPDGSNFTLKIRSTKLEDSAMYFCASSETSGVPFFGQGTRLTVV.

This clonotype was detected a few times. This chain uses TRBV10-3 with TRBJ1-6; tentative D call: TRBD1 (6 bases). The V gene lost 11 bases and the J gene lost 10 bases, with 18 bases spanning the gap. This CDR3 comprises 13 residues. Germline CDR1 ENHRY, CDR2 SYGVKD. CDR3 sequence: CASAGEFGSPLHF. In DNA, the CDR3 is TGTGCCTCGGCAGGGGAGTTTGGGTCACCCCTCCACTTT.

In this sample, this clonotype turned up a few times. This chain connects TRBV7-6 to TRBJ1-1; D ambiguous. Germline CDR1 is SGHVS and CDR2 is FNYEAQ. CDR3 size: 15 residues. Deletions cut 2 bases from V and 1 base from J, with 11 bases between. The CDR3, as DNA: TGTGCCAGCAGCTTAAGTGGTAGACCGAACACTGAAGCTTTCTTT. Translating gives CASSLSGRPNTEAFF.

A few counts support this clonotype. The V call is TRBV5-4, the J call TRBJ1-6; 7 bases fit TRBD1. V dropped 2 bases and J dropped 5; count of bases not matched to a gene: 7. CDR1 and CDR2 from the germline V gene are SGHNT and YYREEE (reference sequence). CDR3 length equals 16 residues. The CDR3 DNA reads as TGTGCCAGCAGCTTCTTTCCGGGACAGCATAATTCACCCCTCCACTTT. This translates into CASSFFPGQHNSPLHF.

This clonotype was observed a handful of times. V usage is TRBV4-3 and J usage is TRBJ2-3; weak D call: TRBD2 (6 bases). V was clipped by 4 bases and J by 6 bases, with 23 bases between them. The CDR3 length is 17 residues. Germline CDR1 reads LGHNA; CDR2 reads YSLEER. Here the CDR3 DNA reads TGCGCCAGCAGCCCGGGTGGGGGGAGTCCCGGCTTGGATACGCAGTATTTT. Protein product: CASSPGGGSPGLDTQYF.

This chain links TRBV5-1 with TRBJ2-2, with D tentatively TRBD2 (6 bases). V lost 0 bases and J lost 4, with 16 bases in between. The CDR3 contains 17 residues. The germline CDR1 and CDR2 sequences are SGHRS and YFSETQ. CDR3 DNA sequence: TGCGCCAGCAGCTTGGACGGGGGAGCGAGGGGCACCGGGGAGCTGTTTTTT. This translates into CASSLDGGARGTGELFF.

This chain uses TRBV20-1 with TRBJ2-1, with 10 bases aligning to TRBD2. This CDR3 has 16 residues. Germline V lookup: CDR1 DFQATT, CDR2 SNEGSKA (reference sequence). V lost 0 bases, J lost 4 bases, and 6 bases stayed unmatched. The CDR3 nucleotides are TGCAGTGCTAGAGATACCAGCGGGAGGGATTACAATGAGCAGTTCTTC. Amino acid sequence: CSARDTSGRDYNEQFF.

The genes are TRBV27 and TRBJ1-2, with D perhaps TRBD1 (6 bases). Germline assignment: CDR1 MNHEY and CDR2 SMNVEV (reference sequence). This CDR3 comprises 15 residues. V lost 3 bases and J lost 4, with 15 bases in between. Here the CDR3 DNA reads TGTGCCAGCAGTTTGGGAACAGGGAGGGCCTATGGCTACACCTTC. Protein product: CASSLGTGRAYGYTF.

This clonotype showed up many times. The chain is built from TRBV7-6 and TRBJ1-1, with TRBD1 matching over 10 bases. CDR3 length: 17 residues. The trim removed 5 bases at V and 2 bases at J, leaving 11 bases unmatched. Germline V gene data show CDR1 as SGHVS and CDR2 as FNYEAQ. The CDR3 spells CASSPAPGQGINTEAFF. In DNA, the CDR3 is TGTGCCAGCAGCCCCGCCCCGGGACAGGGGATCAACACTGAAGCTTTCTTT.

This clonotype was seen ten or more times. This chain's CDR3 is CASSNRGAGPEQYF. The DNA for the CDR3 is TGTGCCAGCAGCAACCGGGGCGCTGGCCCCGAGCAGTACTTC. V gene TRBV7-2 combines with J gene TRBJ2-7, with D perhaps matching TRBD1 or TRBD2 (5 bases each). The CDR3 consists of 14 residues. V gave up 5 bases and J gave up 6 bases, with 17 bases separating them. Per the germline V gene, CDR1 is SGHTA and CDR2 is FQGNSA.

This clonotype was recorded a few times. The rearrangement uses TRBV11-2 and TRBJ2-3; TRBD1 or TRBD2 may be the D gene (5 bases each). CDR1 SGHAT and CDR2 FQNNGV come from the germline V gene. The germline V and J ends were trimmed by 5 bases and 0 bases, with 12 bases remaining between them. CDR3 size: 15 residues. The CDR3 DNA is TGTGCCAGCAGCCCCCGGGACGGCAGCACAGATACGCAGTATTTT. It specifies CASSPRDGSTDTQYF. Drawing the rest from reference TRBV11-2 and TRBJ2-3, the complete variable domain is EAGVAQSPRYKIIEKRQSVAFWCNPISGHATLYWYQQILGQGPKLLIQFQNNGVVDDSQLPKDRFSAERLKGVDSTLKIQPAKLEDSAVYLCASSPRDGSTDTQYFGPGTRLTVL.

In DNA, the CDR3 is TGTGCCAGCAGCACCAGTGGGGGGCTGAGAGAGCAGTACTTC. Translation gives CASSTSGGLREQYF. The chain couples TRBV7-9 to TRBJ2-7; TRBD1 or TRBD2 may be the D gene (6 bases each). CDR3 length: 14 amino acids. V lost 5 bases, J lost 7 bases, and 18 bases lay in between. The germline gives CDR1 SEHNR, CDR2 FQNEAQ (reference sequence). Variable domain in full (rest from reference TRBV7-9 and TRBJ2-7): DTGVSQNPRHKITKRGQNVTFRCDPISEHNRLYWYRQTLGQGPEFLTYFQNEAQLEKSRLLSDRFSAERPKGSFSTLEIQRTEQGDSAMYLCASSTSGGLREQYFGPGTRLTVT.

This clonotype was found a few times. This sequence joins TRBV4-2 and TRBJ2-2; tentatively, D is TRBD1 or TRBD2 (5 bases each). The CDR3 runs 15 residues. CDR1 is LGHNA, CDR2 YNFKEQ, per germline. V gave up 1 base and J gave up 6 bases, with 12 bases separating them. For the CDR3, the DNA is TGTGCCAGCAGCCAAGGGGACCTTTCAGCCGGGGAGCTGTTTTTT. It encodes CASSQGDLSAGELFF.